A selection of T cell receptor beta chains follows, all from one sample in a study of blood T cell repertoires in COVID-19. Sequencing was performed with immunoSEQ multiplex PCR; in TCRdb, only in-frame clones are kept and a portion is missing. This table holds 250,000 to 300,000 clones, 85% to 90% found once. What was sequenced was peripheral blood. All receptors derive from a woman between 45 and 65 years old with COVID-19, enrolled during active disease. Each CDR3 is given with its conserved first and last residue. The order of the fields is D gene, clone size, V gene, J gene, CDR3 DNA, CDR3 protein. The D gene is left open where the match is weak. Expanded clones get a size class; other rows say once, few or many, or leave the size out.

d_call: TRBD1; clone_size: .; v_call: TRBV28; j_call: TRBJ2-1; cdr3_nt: TGTGCCAGCAGTACGACAGGGCTAGGTTCCTACAATGAGCAGTTCTTC; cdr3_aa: CASSTTGLGSYNEQFF
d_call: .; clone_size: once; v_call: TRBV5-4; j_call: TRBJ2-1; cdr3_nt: TGTGCCAGCAGCTCGTCAGGGACACGTTCCTACAATGAGCAGTTCTTC; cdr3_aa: CASSSSGTRSYNEQFF
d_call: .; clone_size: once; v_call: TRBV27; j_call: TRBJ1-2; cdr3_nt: TGTGCCAGCAGTATTAGACAGAGACCTAACTATGGCTACACCTTC; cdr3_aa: CASSIRQRPNYGYTF
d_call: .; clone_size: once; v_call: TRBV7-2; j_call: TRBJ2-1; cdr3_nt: TGTGCCAGCAGCTTAGCACTTGGGAGTGATGAGCAGTTCTTC; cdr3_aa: CASSLALGSDEQFF
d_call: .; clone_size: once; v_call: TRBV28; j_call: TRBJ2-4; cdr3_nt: TGTGCCACCCACGGAACGGAGGGTATCAAAAACATTCAGTACTTC; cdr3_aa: CATHGTEGIKNIQYF
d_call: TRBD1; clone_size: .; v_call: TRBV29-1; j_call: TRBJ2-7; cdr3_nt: TGCAGCGTCCCGGGACAGGGGACATACGAGCAGTACTTC; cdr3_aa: CSVPGQGTYEQYF
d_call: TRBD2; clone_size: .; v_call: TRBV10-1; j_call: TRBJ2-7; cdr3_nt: TGCGCCAGCAGTGAGACTAGCGGGACTTTCGACGAGCAGTACTTC; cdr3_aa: CASSETSGTFDEQYF
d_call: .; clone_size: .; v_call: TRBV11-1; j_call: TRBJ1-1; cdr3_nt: TGTGCCAGCAGCCCAAGCACAGCCGAAGCTTTCTTT; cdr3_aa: CASSPSTAEAFF
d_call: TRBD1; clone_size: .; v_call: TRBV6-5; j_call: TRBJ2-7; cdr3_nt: TGTGCCAGACCCAGGGGGCTAAGCGACGAGCAGTACTTC; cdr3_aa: CARPRGLSDEQYF
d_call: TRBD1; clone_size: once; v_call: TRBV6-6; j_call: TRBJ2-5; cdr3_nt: TGTGCCAGCAGTTTTCCGGGACAGTCCCAAGAGACCCAGTACTTC; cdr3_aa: CASSFPGQSQETQYF
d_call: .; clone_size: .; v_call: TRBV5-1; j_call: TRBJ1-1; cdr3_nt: TGCGCCAGCAGCTTCGGAGGGAACACTGAAGCTTTCTTT; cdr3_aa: CASSFGGNTEAFF
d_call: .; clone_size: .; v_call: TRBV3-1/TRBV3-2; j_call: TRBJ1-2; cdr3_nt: TGTGCCAGCAGCAAGACCCAGGGTGGTGACGGCTACACCTTC; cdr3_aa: CASSKTQGGDGYTF
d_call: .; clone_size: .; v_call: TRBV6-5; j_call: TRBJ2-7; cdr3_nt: TGTGCCAGCAGTCGGACTTTATTCTACGAGCAGTACTTC; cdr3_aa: CASSRTLFYEQYF
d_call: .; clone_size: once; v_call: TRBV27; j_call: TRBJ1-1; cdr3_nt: TGTGCCAGCAGCTTCAGGCTTCTTGACACTGAAGCTTTCTTT; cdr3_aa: CASSFRLLDTEAFF
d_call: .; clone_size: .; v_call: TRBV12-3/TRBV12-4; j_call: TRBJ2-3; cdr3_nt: TGTGCCAGCAGTCAAACAGATACGCAGTATTTT; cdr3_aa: CASSQTDTQYF
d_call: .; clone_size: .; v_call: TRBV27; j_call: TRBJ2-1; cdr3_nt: TGTGCCAGCAGTTTATCTCGTAATGAGCAGTTCTTC; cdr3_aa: CASSLSRNEQFF
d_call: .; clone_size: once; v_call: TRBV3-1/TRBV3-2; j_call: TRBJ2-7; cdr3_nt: TGTGCCAGCAGCCCTCCAGGTGGCAACTCCTACGAGCAGTACTTC; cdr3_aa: CASSPPGGNSYEQYF
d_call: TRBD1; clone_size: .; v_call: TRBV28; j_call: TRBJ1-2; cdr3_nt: TGTGCCAGCAGTTTGGGACAGTACTATGGCTACACCTTC; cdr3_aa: CASSLGQYYGYTF
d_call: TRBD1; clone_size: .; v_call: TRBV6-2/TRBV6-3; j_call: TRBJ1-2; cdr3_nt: TGTGCCAGCAGTCAGACGGGACAGGGGAACTATGGCTACACCTTC; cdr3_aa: CASSQTGQGNYGYTF
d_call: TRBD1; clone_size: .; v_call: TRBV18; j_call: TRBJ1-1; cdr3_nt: TGTGCCAGCTCATCCGGACAGGGCAATATAAGGAACACTGAAGCTTTCTTT; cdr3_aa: CASSSGQGNIRNTEAFF
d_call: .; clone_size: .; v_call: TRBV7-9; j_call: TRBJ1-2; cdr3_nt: TGTGCCAGCAGCTCTCGGACAGACTATGGCTACACCTTC; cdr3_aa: CASSSRTDYGYTF
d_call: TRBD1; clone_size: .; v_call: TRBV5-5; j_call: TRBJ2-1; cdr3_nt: TGTGCCAGCAGCTTGACAGGGACAGTCTACAATGAGCAGTTCTTC; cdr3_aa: CASSLTGTVYNEQFF
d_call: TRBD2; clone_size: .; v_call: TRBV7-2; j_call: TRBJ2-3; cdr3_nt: TGTGCCAGCAGCCCTAGCGGGAGGATTGCAGATACGCAGTATTTT; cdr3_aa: CASSPSGRIADTQYF
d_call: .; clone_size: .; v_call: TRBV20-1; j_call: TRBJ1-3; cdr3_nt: TGCAGTGCTAGTGAGGGCGCGAACTCTGGAAACACCATATATTTT; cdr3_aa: CSASEGANSGNTIYF
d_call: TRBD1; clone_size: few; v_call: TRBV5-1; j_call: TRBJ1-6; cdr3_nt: TGCGCCAGCAGCTTGGCGAACAGGGGGGAAGCACCCCTCCACTTT; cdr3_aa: CASSLANRGEAPLHF
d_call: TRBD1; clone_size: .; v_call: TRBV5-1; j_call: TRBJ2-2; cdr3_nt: TGCGCCAGCAGCTCGGGACAGAGAAACACCGGGGAGCTGTTTTTT; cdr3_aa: CASSSGQRNTGELFF
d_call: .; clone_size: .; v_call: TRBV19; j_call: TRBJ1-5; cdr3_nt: TGTGCCAGTAGTAGGGGGGGCTATAGCAATCAGCCCCAGCATTTT; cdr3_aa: CASSRGGYSNQPQHF
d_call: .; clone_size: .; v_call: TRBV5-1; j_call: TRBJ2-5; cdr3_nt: TGCGCCAGCAGCCCAGGACTGTCGGAGACCCAGTACTTC; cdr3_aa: CASSPGLSETQYF
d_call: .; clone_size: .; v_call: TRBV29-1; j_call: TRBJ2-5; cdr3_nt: TGCAGCGGAGAAGACAGATACCAAGAGACCCAGTACTTC; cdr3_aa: CSGEDRYQETQYF
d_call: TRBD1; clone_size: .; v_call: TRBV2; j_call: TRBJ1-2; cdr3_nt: TGTGCCAGCAGGCTTGCCGGGACAGGGGGCTATGGCTACACCTTC; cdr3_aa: CASRLAGTGGYGYTF
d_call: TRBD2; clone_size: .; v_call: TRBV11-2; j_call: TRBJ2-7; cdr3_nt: TGTGCCAGCAGCAAAGGACTAGCGGGAGGTTTGTACGAGCAGTACTTC; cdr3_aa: CASSKGLAGGLYEQYF
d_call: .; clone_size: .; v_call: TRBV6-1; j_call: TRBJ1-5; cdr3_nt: TGTGCCAGCAGTGACAGGGTTGGCGATCAGCCCCAGCATTTT; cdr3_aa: CASSDRVGDQPQHF
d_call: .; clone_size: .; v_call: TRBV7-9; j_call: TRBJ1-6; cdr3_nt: TGTGCCAGCAGCTTCCCGCGGGGTGATTCACCCCTCCACTTT; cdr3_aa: CASSFPRGDSPLHF
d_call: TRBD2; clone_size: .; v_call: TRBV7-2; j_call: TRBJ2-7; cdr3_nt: TGTGCCAGCAGCAAGGGACTAGCGGGAGGTCGTGAGCAGTACTTC; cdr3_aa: CASSKGLAGGREQYF
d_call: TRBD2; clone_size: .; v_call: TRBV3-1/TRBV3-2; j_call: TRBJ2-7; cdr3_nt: TGTGCCAGCAGCCTTCAGACTAGCGCCGAGCAGTACTTC; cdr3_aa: CASSLQTSAEQYF
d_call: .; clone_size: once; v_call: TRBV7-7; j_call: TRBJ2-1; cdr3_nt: TGTGCCAGCAGCCCTGTGAGGAGCTCCTACAATGAGCAGTTCTTC; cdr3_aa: CASSPVRSSYNEQFF
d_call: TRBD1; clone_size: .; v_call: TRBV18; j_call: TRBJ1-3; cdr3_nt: TGTGCCAGCTCACCATCGACAGGGTATAGTTCTGGAAACACCATATATTTT; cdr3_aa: CASSPSTGYSSGNTIYF
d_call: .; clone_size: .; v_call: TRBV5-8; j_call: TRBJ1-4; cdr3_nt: TGTGCCAGCGCTGGACAGACCAATGAAAAACTGTTTTTT; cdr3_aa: CASAGQTNEKLFF
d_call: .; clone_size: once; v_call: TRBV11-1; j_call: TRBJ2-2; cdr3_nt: TGTGCCAGCAACTCAATAGGCCCCGGGACCGGGGAGCTGTTTTTT; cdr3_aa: CASNSIGPGTGELFF
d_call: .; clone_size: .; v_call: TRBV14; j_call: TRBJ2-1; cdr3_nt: TGTGCCAGCAGCCAAGTTCAAAGCGTGGGAGTGCGGTTCTTC; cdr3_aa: CASSQVQSVGVRFF
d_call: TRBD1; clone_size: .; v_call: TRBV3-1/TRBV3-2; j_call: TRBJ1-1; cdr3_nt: TGTGCCAGCAGCCAAGCGGACAAGAGGGGGCCTGAAGCTTTCTTT; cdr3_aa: CASSQADKRGPEAFF
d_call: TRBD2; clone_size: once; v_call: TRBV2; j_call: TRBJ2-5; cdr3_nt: TGTGCCAGCAGTGAGGAGACTAGCGGGGAGGAGACCCAGTACTTC; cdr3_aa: CASSEETSGEETQYF
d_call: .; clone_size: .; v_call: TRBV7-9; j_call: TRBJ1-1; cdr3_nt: TGTGCCAGCAGCCCGCAGGGTGGTATGAACACTGAAGCTTTCTTT; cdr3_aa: CASSPQGGMNTEAFF
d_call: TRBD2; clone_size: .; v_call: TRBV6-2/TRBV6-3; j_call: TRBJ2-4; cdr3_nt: TGTGCCAGCAGCCCCAGTGGGGGGGGATCGGCCAAAAACATTCAGTACTTC; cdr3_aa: CASSPSGGGSAKNIQYF
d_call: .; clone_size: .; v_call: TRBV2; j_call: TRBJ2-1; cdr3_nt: TGTGCCAGCAGTACCGAGAGCTCCTACAATGAGCAGTTCTTC; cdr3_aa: CASSTESSYNEQFF
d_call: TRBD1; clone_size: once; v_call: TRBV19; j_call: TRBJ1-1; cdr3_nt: TGTGCCAGTAGTCCCCGGACAGGGGGCTCGAACACTGAAGCTTTCTTT; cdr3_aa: CASSPRTGGSNTEAFF
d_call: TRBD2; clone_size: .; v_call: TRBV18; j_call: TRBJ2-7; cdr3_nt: TGTGCCAGCTCACCACCGGGGCGGGGGAGATACGAGCAGTACTTC; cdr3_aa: CASSPPGRGRYEQYF
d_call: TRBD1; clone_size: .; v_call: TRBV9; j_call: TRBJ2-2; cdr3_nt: TGTGCCAGCAGCCCTCGGGACAGGGGGGTCCCCGGGGAGCTGTTTTTT; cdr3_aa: CASSPRDRGVPGELFF
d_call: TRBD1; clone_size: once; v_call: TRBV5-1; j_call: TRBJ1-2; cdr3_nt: TGCGCCAGCAGCCCAGACAGGGCGTGGAGCTATGGCTACACCTTC; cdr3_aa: CASSPDRAWSYGYTF